This is a list of T cell receptor beta chains from one sample in a study of shared clonotypes between healthy human individuals. Sequencing used immunoSEQ multiplex PCR; TCRdb keeps in-frame clones, though not all of them. The sample lists about 1.4 million clones, 95% to 97% seen once, with more than 0.9% in the top ten. Sequencing was carried out using naive CD4+ T cells sorted from blood. The receptor set was obtained from a man aged 25 to 40 in good health. Each CDR3 is given with its conserved first and last residue. Fields, in order: J gene, D gene, clone size, CDR3 length, V gene, CDR3 protein, CDR3 DNA. D genes are given only for firm matches. Not all rows give a size; the values are once, few, many and, for expanded clones, a class.

J gene: TRBJ2-1
D gene: TRBD2
clone size: -
CDR3 length: 14
V gene: TRBV19
CDR3 protein: CASSRERDVSEQFF
CDR3 DNA: TGTGCCAGTAGTCGAGAGCGGGACGTTAGTGAGCAGTTCTTC

J gene: TRBJ2-3
D gene: -
clone size: -
CDR3 length: 11
V gene: TRBV20-1
CDR3 protein: CSAADGNTQYF
CDR3 DNA: TGCAGTGCCGCGGACGGAAATACGCAGTATTTT

J gene: TRBJ2-3
D gene: -
clone size: -
CDR3 length: 17
V gene: TRBV4-1
CDR3 protein: CASSPLRAAFGSDTQYF
CDR3 DNA: TGCGCCAGCAGCCCACTTCGGGCGGCGTTTGGATCAGATACGCAGTATTTT

J gene: TRBJ2-3
D gene: TRBD2
clone size: once
CDR3 length: 17
V gene: TRBV28
CDR3 protein: CASSGRLAATSTDTQYF
CDR3 DNA: TGTGCCAGCAGTGGCAGACTAGCGGCCACTAGCACAGATACGCAGTATTTT

J gene: TRBJ2-3
D gene: -
clone size: once
CDR3 length: 13
V gene: TRBV7-2
CDR3 protein: CASSFIRTDTQYF
CDR3 DNA: TGTGCCAGCAGCTTTATCCGCACAGATACGCAGTATTTT

J gene: TRBJ2-7
D gene: TRBD1
clone size: -
CDR3 length: 12
V gene: TRBV6-5
CDR3 protein: CASSRTGLEQYF
CDR3 DNA: TGTGCCAGCAGTAGGACAGGGCTTGAGCAGTACTTC

J gene: TRBJ2-7
D gene: TRBD2
clone size: -
CDR3 length: 15
V gene: TRBV27
CDR3 protein: CASSFGGRGAYEQYF
CDR3 DNA: TGTGCCAGCAGTTTTGGCGGGAGAGGGGCCTACGAGCAGTACTTC

J gene: TRBJ1-2
D gene: -
clone size: -
CDR3 length: 12
V gene: TRBV7-9
CDR3 protein: CASSEDLSGYTF
CDR3 DNA: TGTGCCAGCAGCGAGGACTTAAGTGGCTACACCTTC

J gene: TRBJ2-7
D gene: TRBD2
clone size: -
CDR3 length: 15
V gene: TRBV11-2
CDR3 protein: CASSLVGGPYYEQYF
CDR3 DNA: TGTGCCAGCAGCTTAGTGGGAGGGCCTTATTACGAGCAGTACTTC

J gene: TRBJ1-5
D gene: -
clone size: -
CDR3 length: 18
V gene: TRBV2
CDR3 protein: CASSGTEGLSYSNQPQHF
CDR3 DNA: TGTGCCAGCAGTGGGACAGAGGGTCTGAGTTATAGCAATCAGCCCCAGCATTTT

J gene: TRBJ2-6
D gene: TRBD1
clone size: -
CDR3 length: 16
V gene: TRBV14
CDR3 protein: CASRRTGGAGANVLTF
CDR3 DNA: TGTGCCAGCAGGCGTACAGGGGGCGCTGGGGCCAACGTCCTGACTTTC

J gene: TRBJ2-2
D gene: -
clone size: once
CDR3 length: 16
V gene: TRBV7-3
CDR3 protein: CASSPTGLVVTGELFF
CDR3 DNA: TGTGCCAGCAGCCCTACGGGGCTAGTCGTTACCGGGGAGCTGTTTTTT

J gene: TRBJ1-3
D gene: -
clone size: -
CDR3 length: 12
V gene: TRBV29-1
CDR3 protein: CSVAISGNTIYF
CDR3 DNA: TGCAGCGTTGCCATTTCTGGAAACACCATATATTTT

J gene: TRBJ2-1
D gene: -
clone size: -
CDR3 length: 15
V gene: TRBV9
CDR3 protein: CASSVRGGSYNEQFF
CDR3 DNA: TGTGCCAGCAGCGTACGGGGAGGCTCCTACAATGAGCAGTTCTTC

J gene: TRBJ2-7
D gene: TRBD2
clone size: -
CDR3 length: 16
V gene: TRBV7-2
CDR3 protein: CASSRRTSGYSYEQYF
CDR3 DNA: TGTGCCAGCAGTCGCCGGACTAGCGGGTACTCCTACGAGCAGTACTTC

J gene: TRBJ1-2
D gene: -
clone size: -
CDR3 length: 15
V gene: TRBV18
CDR3 protein: CASSQRTGPNYGYTF
CDR3 DNA: TGTGCCAGCTCACAAAGAACAGGCCCCAACTATGGCTACACCTTC

J gene: TRBJ2-7
D gene: TRBD1
clone size: once
CDR3 length: 15
V gene: TRBV15
CDR3 protein: CATSREGTGFDEQYF
CDR3 DNA: TGTGCCACCAGCAGAGAAGGGACAGGATTCGACGAGCAGTACTTC

J gene: TRBJ1-1
D gene: TRBD1
clone size: -
CDR3 length: 14
V gene: TRBV7-9
CDR3 protein: CASSPGTGHTEAFF
CDR3 DNA: TGTGCCAGCAGCCCCGGGACAGGCCACACTGAAGCTTTCTTT

J gene: TRBJ1-2
D gene: -
clone size: -
CDR3 length: 16
V gene: TRBV10-3
CDR3 protein: CAISEQRGIGSYGYTF
CDR3 DNA: TGTGCCATCAGTGAGCAACGGGGCATTGGAAGCTATGGCTACACCTTC

J gene: TRBJ2-7
D gene: -
clone size: -
CDR3 length: 14
V gene: TRBV19
CDR3 protein: CASSIGSNSYEQYF
CDR3 DNA: TGTGCCAGTAGTATAGGGTCAAACTCCTACGAGCAGTACTTC

J gene: TRBJ1-3
D gene: -
clone size: -
CDR3 length: 16
V gene: TRBV7-8
CDR3 protein: CASSFRTERPGNTIYF
CDR3 DNA: TGTGCCAGCAGCTTCCGCACAGAAAGACCTGGAAACACCATATATTTT

J gene: TRBJ2-7
D gene: TRBD1
clone size: -
CDR3 length: 14
V gene: TRBV5-1
CDR3 protein: CASRLGTGFYEQYF
CDR3 DNA: TGCGCCAGCAGGCTAGGGACAGGGTTCTACGAGCAGTACTTC

J gene: TRBJ2-7
D gene: TRBD1
clone size: -
CDR3 length: 15
V gene: TRBV5-1
CDR3 protein: CASSFSRDRTYEQYF
CDR3 DNA: TGCGCCAGCAGCTTTAGCCGGGACAGGACCTACGAGCAGTACTTC